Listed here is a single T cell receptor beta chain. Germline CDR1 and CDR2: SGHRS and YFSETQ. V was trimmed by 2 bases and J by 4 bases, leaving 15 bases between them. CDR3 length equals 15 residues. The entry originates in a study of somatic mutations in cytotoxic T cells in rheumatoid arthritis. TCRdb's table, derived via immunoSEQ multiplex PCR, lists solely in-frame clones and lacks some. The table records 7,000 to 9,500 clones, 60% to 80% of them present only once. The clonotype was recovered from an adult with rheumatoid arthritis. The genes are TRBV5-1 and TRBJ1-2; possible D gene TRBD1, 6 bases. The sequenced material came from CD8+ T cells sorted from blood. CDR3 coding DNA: TGCGCCAGCAGCTTTTCGGGGCAGGGGAGCTATGGCTACACCTTC. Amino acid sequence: CASSFSGQGSYGYTF.